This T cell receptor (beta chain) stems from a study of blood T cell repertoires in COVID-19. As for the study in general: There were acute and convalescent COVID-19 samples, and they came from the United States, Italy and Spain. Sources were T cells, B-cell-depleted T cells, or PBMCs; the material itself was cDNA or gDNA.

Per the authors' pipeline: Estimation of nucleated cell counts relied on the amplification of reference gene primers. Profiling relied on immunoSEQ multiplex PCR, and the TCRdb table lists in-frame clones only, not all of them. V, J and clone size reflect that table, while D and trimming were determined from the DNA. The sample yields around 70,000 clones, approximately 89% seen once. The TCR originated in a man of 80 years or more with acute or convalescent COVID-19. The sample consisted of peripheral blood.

In DNA form, the CDR3 reads TGTGCCAGCAGCCAAGTTTTGGGGCGGACTGAAGCTTTCTTT. This translates into CASSQVLGRTEAFF. The rearrangement links TRBV3-1 (or the pseudogene TRBV3-2) to TRBJ1-1, with D maybe TRBD1 (5 bases). Germline CDR1 reads LGHDT; CDR2 reads YNNKEL (reference sequence). V was shortened by 1 base and J by 5 bases, with 11 bases between the two germline ends. The CDR3 length is 14 residues.